One sample yielded the 25 T cell receptor beta chains listed below, sequenced in a study of T cell responses to AZD1222 COVID-19 vaccine. The assay was immunoSEQ multiplex PCR, and TCRdb's table has in-frame clones only and misses some. The sample records some 190,000 clones, almost 95% being singletons. Sequenced material: peripheral blood, taken on day 0 of AZD1222 vaccination. The source is an adult in good health.

The chain recombines TRBV7-6 with TRBJ2-7; D gene ambiguous. V was cut by 1 base and J by 3 bases, with 1 base left in between. Per the germline V gene, CDR1 is SGHVS and CDR2 is FNYEAQ. CDR3 length: 11 residues. Written as DNA, the CDR3 is TGTGCCAGCAGCTTAGTCTACGAGCAGTACTTC. Translated, it gives CASSLVYEQYF. Full variable domain (missing parts from reference TRBV7-6 and TRBJ2-7): GAGVSQSPRYKVTKRGQDVALRCDPISGHVSLYWYRQALGQGPEFLTYFNYEAQQDKSGLPNDRFSAERPEGSISTLTIQRTEQRDSAMYRCASSLVYEQYFGPGTRLTVT.

The chain has TRBV6-2 or TRBV6-3 and TRBJ2-3, with 9 bases that match TRBD2. Losses at the gene ends were 4 bases for V and 9 bases for J; bases not matched to a gene: 11. CDR1 and CDR2 from the germline V gene are MNHEY and SVGEGT. This CDR3 contains 15 residues. CDR3 region: CASSSTFGLARTQYF. CDR3 in DNA: TGTGCCAGCAGTTCCACCTTCGGACTAGCGAGGACGCAGTATTTT.

V usage is TRBV20-1 and J usage is TRBJ2-7, with D perhaps matching TRBD2 (7 bases). Germline V lookup: CDR1 DFQATT, CDR2 SNEGSKA (reference sequence). The CDR3 totals 11 residues. V lost 2 bases, J lost 9 bases, and 11 bases lay in between. In DNA, the CDR3 is TGCAGTGCTAGAACCGGGGGGCCGCAGTACTTC. This sequence encodes CSARTGGPQYF.

The V and J genes are TRBV19 and TRBJ1-1; 11 bases line up with TRBD1. This CDR3 has 14 residues. Germline assignment: CDR1 LNHDA and CDR2 SQIVND (reference sequence). V shed 4 bases, J shed 9 bases, and the junction held 7 bases outside the gene matches. For the CDR3, the DNA is TGTGCCAGTAGTACCCGGACAGGGGGCGTGAAAGCTTTCTTT. It translates to CASSTRTGGVKAFF.

This clone appeared a single time. The chain is built from TRBV12-3 or TRBV12-4 and TRBJ1-2, with 8 bases identical to TRBD1. The CDR3 loop spans 13 amino acids. V was pared by 3 bases and J by 7 bases, with 4 bases of the junction left unmatched. The CDR3 region is CASSFRRGLGYTF. The CDR3 DNA follows: TGTGCCAGCAGTTTTCGCAGGGGGCTTGGCTACACCTTC.

This rearrangement joins TRBV2 to TRBJ1-5; D perhaps matches TRBD1 (5 bases). The CDR3 is 16 residues long. The germline V gene encodes CDR1 SNHLY and CDR2 FYNNEI. Trimming pared 4 bases from V and 2 bases from J, leaving 15 bases between. DNA of the CDR3: TGTGCCAGCAGTGCAATTGCCCCGGGGGGCAATCAGCCCCAGCATTTT. Protein product: CASSAIAPGGNQPQHF.

The gene calls are TRBV10-1 and TRBJ2-3; perhaps TRBD1 as D (6 bases). This CDR3 has 14 amino acids. Germline-derived CDR1 and CDR2 are WNHNN and SYGVQD (reference sequence). The V and J ends lost 5 bases and 1 base respectively, with 10 bases between them. The CDR3 loop reads CASSRAGGTDTQYF. The CDR3, as DNA: TGCGCCAGCAGTCGGGCAGGGGGCACAGATACGCAGTATTTT.

This clone was recorded only once. J is TRBJ1-1 and V is TRBV9; the D gene is possibly TRBD1 (5 bases). The CDR3 contains 14 residues. Trimming pared 4 bases from V and 2 bases from J, leaving 12 bases between. The V gene's germline CDR1 is SGDLS and CDR2 YYNGEE. CDR3 bases: TGTGCCAGCAGCAGCGGGGGGGATAACACTGAAGCTTTCTTT. Protein product: CASSSGGDNTEAFF.

This sequence joins TRBV12-3 or TRBV12-4 and TRBJ1-5, with 9 bases matching TRBD1. The V and J ends lost 5 bases and 7 bases, in that order; junction bases with no gene match: 3. The CDR3 runs 13 residues. CDR3 sequence reads: CASSTQGAQPQHF. As DNA, the CDR3 is TGTGCCAGCAGTACACAGGGGGCGCAGCCCCAGCATTTT.

The chain carries TRBV21-1 and TRBJ1-4; TRBD1, as called in the table, went unchecked against the DNA. TRBV21-1 has pseudogene status. This CDR3 spans 18 amino acids. The DNA for the CDR3 is TGTGCCAGCAGCAAAATAGTGACAGTCGAGGATCTTAATGAAAAACTGTTTTTT. This codes for CASSKIVTVEDLNEKLFF.

This chain uses TRBV10-3 with TRBJ1-1; D is uncertain. Per the germline V gene, CDR1 is ENHRY and CDR2 is SYGVKD. The V and J ends lost 10 bases and 0 bases respectively, with 15 bases between them. CDR3 size: 14 residues. CDR3 in amino acids: CASRSELMNTEAFF. CDR3 coding DNA: TGTGCCAGTAGGTCGGAACTGATGAACACTGAAGCTTTCTTT.

The chain carries TRBV9 and TRBJ1-6; D is undetermined. From germline, CDR1 is SGDLS and CDR2 YYNGEE. Trimming removed 2 bases at V and 7 bases at J, with 10 bases between. The CDR3 sequence is 14 residues long. This chain's CDR3 is CASSVTTGNSPLHF. The CDR3 bases are TGTGCCAGCAGCGTGACAACCGGGAATTCACCCCTCCACTTT.

To note about this clone: One junction end disagrees with the germline gene, perhaps due to a read error. V is TRBV7-9 and J is TRBJ2-1, with 11 bases that match TRBD2. Germline V gene sequence: CDR1 SEHNR, CDR2 FQNEAQ (reference sequence). CDR3 length equals 15 residues. In DNA form, the CDR3 reads TGTGCCAGCAGGTTAGCGGGGGGGCACCTAAATGAGCAGTTCTTC. Its protein product is CASRLAGGHLNEQFF.

This clone came up once. The chain has TRBV18 and TRBJ1-2, with TRBD1 as a possible D gene (5 bases). V was cut by 6 bases and J by 3 bases, with 11 bases left in between. The CDR3 extends over 13 amino acids. In germline, CDR1 is KGHSH, CDR2 LQKENI. For the CDR3, the DNA is TGTGCCAGCTCCCCTGGAGGGGACTATGGCTACACCTTC. Translated: CASSPGGDYGYTF.

This clone was detected only a few times. The V and J genes are TRBV18 and TRBJ1-5; D perhaps matches TRBD1 (5 bases). From germline, CDR1 is KGHSH and CDR2 LQKENI. Trimming took off 6 bases at V and 1 base at J, with 13 bases between the two ends. The CDR3 totals 15 residues. In nucleotides, the CDR3 is TGTGCCAGCTCCCCTGACAGTTACAGCAATCAGCCCCAGCATTTT. It translates to CASSPDSYSNQPQHF.

The chain is built from TRBV7-3 and TRBJ2-1, with 10 bases that match TRBD2. Unmatched junction bases numbered 7, after V lost 1 base and J lost 4 bases. The germline gives CDR1 SGHTA, CDR2 FQGTGA. The CDR3 runs to 17 residues. The CDR3 loop reads CASSLSGAGGNYNEQFF. The CDR3 bases are TGTGCCAGCAGCTTAAGCGGAGCGGGGGGGAATTACAATGAGCAGTTCTTC.

The chain recombines TRBV9 with TRBJ1-3; unclear D gene. The CDR3 totals 14 residues. Trimming stripped 2 bases from V and 4 bases from J, with 10 bases between. CDR1 is SGDLS, CDR2 YYNGEE, per germline. The CDR3 DNA reads as TGTGCCAGCAGCGTTCGAGGCAGAGGAAACACCATATATTTT. This encodes CASSVRGRGNTIYF. Drawing the rest from reference TRBV9 and TRBJ1-3, the complete variable domain is DSGVTQTPKHLITATGQRVTLRCSPRSGDLSVYWYQQSLDQGLQFLIQYYNGEERAKGNILERFSAQQFPDLHSELNLSSLELGDSALYFCASSVRGRGNTIYFGEGSWLTVV.

The J gene is TRBJ1-6, the V gene TRBV14, with D unclear. Trimming stripped 4 bases from V and 5 bases from J, with 12 bases between. The germline gives CDR1 SGHDN, CDR2 FVKESK. CDR3 size: 15 residues. Here the CDR3 reads CASSLLRGNNSPLHF. Here the CDR3 DNA reads TGTGCCAGCAGCCTCCTCCGGGGAAATAATTCACCCCTCCACTTT.

The chain links TRBV7-9 to TRBJ2-3; perhaps TRBD2 as D (5 bases). V lost 5 bases and J 0 bases, leaving 15 bases between the germline ends. There are 16 residues in the CDR3. Germline V gene sequence: CDR1 SEHNR, CDR2 FQNEAQ (reference sequence). The CDR3, as DNA: TGTGCCAGCAGCGTTCGGACTGCCCCTAGCACAGATACGCAGTATTTT. Amino acids: CASSVRTAPSTDTQYF.

The CDR3 is CASSPRTGVRGNTIYF. DNA for the CDR3: TGTGCCAGCAGCCCACGGACAGGAGTCAGGGGAAACACCATATATTTT. J is TRBJ1-3 and V is TRBV11-2; 7 nucleotides line up with TRBD1. The CDR3 consists of 16 residues. The trim removed 5 bases at V and 4 bases at J, leaving 11 bases unmatched. The germline V gene encodes CDR1 SGHAT and CDR2 FQNNGV.

This sequence joins TRBV5-4 and TRBJ2-3; D is ambiguous. Germline V CDR1 and CDR2: SGHNT, YYREEE (reference sequence). V lost 4 bases, J lost 3 bases, and 9 bases lay in between. The CDR3 loop spans 13 amino acids. The chain's CDR3 is CASSPTRTDTQYF. The DNA for the CDR3 is TGTGCCAGCAGCCCAACGAGAACAGATACGCAGTATTTT.

V is TRBV18 and J is TRBJ1-1; D gene ambiguous. This CDR3 contains 13 residues. The germline V gene encodes CDR1 KGHSH and CDR2 LQKENI. The V end lost 6 bases, the J end lost 2 bases, and 10 bases lay between the germline ends. This CDR3 is CASSSQSNTEAFF. CDR3 in DNA: TGTGCCAGCTCGTCCCAGTCCAACACTGAAGCTTTCTTT.

The rearrangement joins TRBV4-1 to TRBJ1-1; D is undetermined. V lost 0 bases and J lost 0, with 11 bases in between. CDR1 is MGHRA and CDR2 is YSYEKL in the germline V gene. The CDR3 is 16 amino acids. The DNA of the CDR3 is TGCGCCAGCAGCCAAGAAGGCCGAGCCCTGAACACTGAAGCTTTCTTT. It is translated as CASSQEGRALNTEAFF.

The rearrangement uses TRBV5-4 and TRBJ2-5, with 7 bases that match TRBD2. The length of the CDR3 is 15 residues. The J segment lost 2 bases and the V segment lost 3 bases, leaving 7 bases of the junction unmatched. CDR1 SGHNT and CDR2 YYREEE come from the germline V gene (reference sequence). The CDR3 here is CASSSSSGPQETQYF. In DNA form, the CDR3 reads TGTGCCAGCAGCTCGAGTAGCGGGCCTCAAGAGACCCAGTACTTC.

The J gene is TRBJ2-3, the V gene TRBV9; a weak D match, TRBD2 (7 bases). In germline, CDR1 is SGDLS, CDR2 YYNGEE. V lost 4 bases, J lost 4 bases, and 16 bases lay in between. This CDR3 contains 15 residues. CDR3 sequence (DNA): TGTGCCAGCAGCCTAACGGGGGGCAGGGCAGATACGCAGTATTTT. It translates to CASSLTGGRADTQYF. Variable domain in full (rest from reference TRBV9 and TRBJ2-3): DSGVTQTPKHLITATGQRVTLRCSPRSGDLSVYWYQQSLDQGLQFLIQYYNGEERAKGNILERFSAQQFPDLHSELNLSSLELGDSALYFCASSLTGGRADTQYFGPGTRLTVL.